The sequence of this T cell receptor (beta chain) was determined in a study of T-cell reconstitution after alpha-beta-depleted transplantation in children. Points from the study as a whole: Reports say that about two months after transplant, the alpha-beta T cells came out of several hundred graft clones that had expanded. In some patients, recipient T cells and intrathymic progenitors surviving conditioning explained high day-60 diversity. Hyperexpanded clones declined; after one year, newly produced T cells mostly supplied diversity.

About this clonotype: Antigen specificity is unknown.

Researchers prepared the TCRbeta library using unique molecular identifiers, the study reports. TCRdb reprocessed the PCR reads via MiXCR and lists one record per CDR3 protein. The sample has just over 950,000 distinct CDR3 sequences; around 30% are singletons. The V gene's germline CDR1 is SGHRS and CDR2 YFSETQ. The CDR3 covers 15 residues. The ends were cut back, 1 base at V and 7 bases at J, with 15 bases in the middle. Sequences were derived from PBMCs, mostly from graft donor cells, sampled 360 days after TCRalphabeta/CD19-depleted stem cell transplant. The sequence was obtained from a boy younger than two who had a stem cell transplant for SCID, so the T cells may come from the graft donor. V is TRBV5-1 and J is TRBJ2-1, with unresolved D. The CDR3 DNA sequence: TGCGCCAGCAGCTTGCGGCAGGCGGTGGGGAATGAGCAGTTCTTC. Encoded protein: CASSLRQAVGNEQFF. Full variable domain (rest looked up from reference TRBV5-1 and TRBJ2-1): KAGVTQTPRYLIKTRGQQVTLSCSPISGHRSVSWYQQTPGQGLQFLFEYFSETQRNKGNFPGRFSGRQFSNSRSEMNVSTLELGDSALYLCASSLRQAVGNEQFFGPGTRLTVL.